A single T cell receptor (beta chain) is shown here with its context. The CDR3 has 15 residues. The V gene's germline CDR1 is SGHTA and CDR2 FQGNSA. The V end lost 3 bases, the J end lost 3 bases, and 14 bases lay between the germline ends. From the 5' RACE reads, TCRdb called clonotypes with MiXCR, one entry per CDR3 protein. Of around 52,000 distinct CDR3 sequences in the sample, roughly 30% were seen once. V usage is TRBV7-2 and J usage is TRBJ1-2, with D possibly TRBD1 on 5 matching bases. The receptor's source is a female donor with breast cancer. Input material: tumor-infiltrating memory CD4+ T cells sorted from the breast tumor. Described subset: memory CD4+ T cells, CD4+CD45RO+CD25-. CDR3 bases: TGTGCCAGCAGCTTTTCGTCGACAGATTACTATGGCTACACCTTC. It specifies CASSFSSTDYYGYTF. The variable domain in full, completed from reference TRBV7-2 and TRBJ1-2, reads GAGVSQSPSNKVTEKGKDVELRCDPISGHTALYWYRQSLGQGLEFLIYFQGNSAPDKSGLPSDRFSAERTGGSVSTLTIQRTQQEDSAVYLCASSFSSTDYYGYTFGSGTRLTVV.